This T cell receptor beta chain appears in the sequencing data of a study of blood T cell repertoires in COVID-19 (TCRdb year 2020). Context from the whole study: Samples from collaborators originated in the United States, Italy and Spain and spanned both the acute and convalescent phases of COVID-19. The prospective study material was composed of cDNA or gDNA derived from T cells, B-cell-depleted T cells, or PBMCs. Deeply sampled blood TCRbeta repertoires from subjects exposed to, actively infected with, or recovered from COVID-19 were included in the dataset. The repertoires were released in a freely available public database intended as a resource for research on the immune response to SARS-CoV-2. Samples were obtained from the ongoing ImmuneRACE study (first 160 participants) and from some 1,300 subjects provided by 6 global collaborators. A de-identified subject ID, COVID-19 status, age in years and sex were almost always included in the sample metadata. Where available, HLA class I and class II types were taken from metadata supplied by the sample provider and were not determined by assay-based typing. Broader findings and caveats from the paper: The quantity of clinical and demographic metadata differed by source and by participant and was supplied without curation.

On this clone itself: The clone's antigen remains unknown. Within one base of it there is no much larger clone, and no base qualities were kept.

TCRbeta CDR3 regions were amplified from genomic DNA using the immunoSEQ Assay, a bias-controlled multiplex PCR. On the study's bioinformatics: The number of nucleated cells in each sample was estimated from the amplification of reference gene primers within the assay. To quantify the absolute abundance of each unique TCRbeta CDR3 rearrangement, sequence reads were collapsed and filtered. For each sample, productive Simpson clonality was calculated as the square root of Simpson's diversity index over productive rearrangements. TCRdb limited this immuneACCESS table to in-frame rearrangements with V and J called. A share of clones is missing; checked studies link under half to unresolved V genes, and the rest is unexplained. That table supplies the V and J calls and clone size; D and trimming were determined from the DNA. In all, the sample holds over 25,000 clones, and 90% of those were seen once. The ten most abundant clones make up 1% of the sample.

Each collaborating institution followed its own protocols to collect whole blood in K2EDTA tubes. For TCRbeta analysis, collaborators shipped samples in one of three forms: frozen whole blood, isolated PBMCs, or DNA extracted from either of those sample types. What was sequenced was peripheral blood. The receptor comes from a man aged 65-85 years with active or convalescent COVID-19.

The CDR3: CASSQNRGVTQYF. The bases read TGTGCCAGCAGCCAAAACAGGGGGGTCACGCAGTATTTT. The chain is made from TRBV3-1 (or the pseudogene TRBV3-2) and TRBJ2-3; 8 nucleotides in the junction match TRBD1. In the germline V gene (reference sequence), CDR1 corresponds to LGHDT and CDR2 to YNNKEL. Including the terminal cysteine and phenylalanine, the CDR3 comprises 13 residues. The read is trimmed to its CDR3 DNA, 39 bases read in frame from base 1. Relative to germline, V is missing 2 bases and J is missing 9 bases, with 4 bases of the junction outside any gene match.